This T cell receptor (beta chain) appears in the sequencing data of a study of blood T cell repertoires in COVID-19. Study details: Sites across the United States, Italy and Spain contributed samples from acute and convalescent COVID-19.

The germline gives CDR1 SQVTM, CDR2 ANQGSEA. V was cut by 3 bases and J by 3 bases, with 11 bases left in between. This CDR3 has 13 amino acids. Seattle enrolled patients during active infection and tracked them longitudinally. Only in-frame clones appear in the TCRdb table, and some are missing; sequencing was by immunoSEQ multiplex PCR. Counted here are roughly 160,000 clones, about four fifths occurring once; the ten biggest clones make up around 8.1%. V usage is TRBV29-1 and J usage is TRBJ1-1, with D perhaps TRBD1 (5 bases). The sample taken for sequencing was peripheral blood. This sequence was found in a woman aged 55-70 years with COVID-19, enrolled during active disease. In DNA, the CDR3 is TGCAGCGTTGAGCTCGGGGGGGACACTGAAGCTTTCTTT. It specifies CSVELGGDTEAFF. Complete variable domain (other parts from reference TRBV29-1 and TRBJ1-1): SAVISQKPSRDICQRGTSLTIQCQVDSQVTMMFWYRQQPGQSLTLIATANQGSEATYESGFVIDKFPISRPNLTFSTLTVSNMSPEDSSIYLCSVELGGDTEAFFGQGTRLTVV.